Listed here are 20 T cell receptor beta chains from one sample, sequenced in a study of cytomegalovirus exposure and HLA in healthy donors. The study ran its PCR with 60 Vbeta and 13 Jbeta primers. Profiling relied on immunoSEQ multiplex PCR, and the TCRdb table lists in-frame clones only, not all of them. The sample carries approximately 110,000 clones, 50% to 65% recorded once. The sample consisted of PBMCs. The receptors shown here come from a man younger than 40 in good health and CMV-seropositive.

The V and J genes are TRBV18 and TRBJ2-7; D may be TRBD2 (7 bases). Per the germline V gene, CDR1 is KGHSH and CDR2 is LQKENI. This CDR3 has 14 residues. Trimming left V 6 bases short and J 3 bases short, with 15 bases between. CDR3 DNA sequence: TGTGCCAGCTCCGGGGGGCAGGATCACTACGAGCAGTACTTC. Protein sequence: CASSGGQDHYEQYF.

The J gene is TRBJ2-1, the V gene TRBV29-1; D is possibly TRBD2 (5 bases). Germline V lookup: CDR1 SQVTM, CDR2 ANQGSEA. V lost 5 bases to trimming and J lost 3 bases, with 11 bases between them. The CDR3 has 13 amino acids. CDR3 in DNA: TGCAGCGTTCCGGGGTTGGGCTACAATGAGCAGTTCTTC. As protein: CSVPGLGYNEQFF.

The chain recombines TRBV2 with TRBJ2-1, with D perhaps matching TRBD2 (5 bases). CDR1 and CDR2 (germline): SNHLY, FYNNEI. Trimming took 5 bases from V and 8 from J, leaving 16 bases between them. The CDR3 length is 14 residues. Here the CDR3 DNA reads TGTGCCAGCAGTAAGACTACTAGTTTAGATGAGCAGTTCTTC. Its translation: CASSKTTSLDEQFF. Using reference TRBV2 and TRBJ2-1 for the parts outside the CDR3, the full variable domain is EPEVTQTPSHQVTQMGQEVILRCVPISNHLYFYWYRQILGQKVEFLVSFYNNEISEKSEIFDDQFSVERPDGSNFTLKIRSTKLEDSAMYFCASSKTTSLDEQFFGPGTRLTVL.

V is TRBV14 and J is TRBJ1-6, with 8 positions matching TRBD1. The germline CDR1 and CDR2 sequences are SGHDN and FVKESK. The CDR3 is 17 residues long. V shed 4 bases, J shed 0 bases, and the junction held 5 bases outside the gene matches. CDR3: CASSRWTGSSYNSPLHF. As DNA, the CDR3 is TGTGCCAGCAGCCGATGGACAGGGAGCTCCTATAATTCACCCCTCCACTTT. The full variable domain, in which reference TRBV14 and TRBJ1-6 provide the parts outside the CDR3, is EAGVTQFPSHSVIEKGQTVTLRCDPISGHDNLYWYRRVMGKEIKFLLHFVKESKQDESGMPNNRFLAERTGGTYSTLKVQPAELEDSGVYFCASSRWTGSSYNSPLHFGNGTRLTVT.

This clone was seen a single time. The gene calls are TRBV5-1 and TRBJ1-5, with a weak D call TRBD1 (6 bases). V lost 7 bases, J lost 0 bases, and 20 bases lay in between. Looked up from germline, CDR1 is SGHRS and CDR2 is YFSETQ. There are 17 residues in the CDR3. The CDR3 DNA is TGCGCCAGCCCCTACCGGACAGAGTCCATTAGCAATCAGCCCCAGCATTTT. Protein: CASPYRTESISNQPQHF.

The V gene is TRBV6-1, the J gene TRBJ1-4, with D perhaps TRBD1 (5 bases). Trimming shortened V by 1 base and J by 5 bases, and 8 bases separated the two germline ends. Germline CDR1 reads MNHNS; CDR2 reads SASEGT. The CDR3 spans 14 residues. CDR3 sequence reads: CASSEGQPNEKLFF. The CDR3 coding sequence is TGTGCCAGCAGTGAAGGACAGCCGAATGAAAAACTGTTTTTT.

The chain joins TRBV7-6 to TRBJ2-2; 7 nucleotides line up with TRBD1. Germline V lookup: CDR1 SGHVS, CDR2 FNYEAQ. With V trimmed by 3 bases and J by 2 bases, 3 bases remained unmatched. This CDR3 is built from 15 residues. CDR3 DNA: TGTGCCAGCAGCTTCCGGGACAGCAACACCGGGGAGCTGTTTTTT. Protein: CASSFRDSNTGELFF.

Turning to this clone: Other DNA sequences in the same sample also yield this CDR3. The V gene is TRBV4-1, the J gene TRBJ2-3, with D maybe TRBD2 (5 bases). The CDR3 spans 14 residues. The germline V and J ends were trimmed by 7 bases and 4 bases, with 15 bases remaining between them. Per germline, CDR1 MGHRA and CDR2 YSYEKL. The CDR3: CASMMTTRADTQYF. The CDR3 DNA follows: TGCGCCAGCATGATGACTACCCGTGCAGATACGCAGTATTTT.

The chain is built from TRBV7-6 and TRBJ2-7; 11 bases line up with TRBD1. The CDR3 totals 16 residues. Germline V CDR1 and CDR2: SGHVS, FNYEAQ. V dropped 5 bases and J dropped 0; count of bases not matched to a gene: 6. The CDR3 spells CASSPRGQGASYEQYF. CDR3 in DNA: TGTGCCAGCAGCCCGAGAGGACAGGGGGCCTCCTACGAGCAGTACTTC.

The rearrangement joins TRBV7-8 to TRBJ1-2, with 7 bases lining up with TRBD1. Germline CDR1 is SGHVS and CDR2 is FQNEAQ. This CDR3 comprises 16 residues. V gave up 1 base and J gave up 0 bases; unmatched junction bases: 5. CDR3 region: CASSLEGQRANYGYTF. The DNA for the CDR3 is TGTGCCAGCAGCTTAGAGGGACAGCGAGCTAACTATGGCTACACCTTC.

The chain's CDR3 is CASIPGRASTGELFF. As DNA, the CDR3 is TGTGCCAGTATCCCAGGGAGGGCTAGCACCGGGGAGCTGTTTTTT. The V gene is TRBV19, the J gene TRBJ2-2, with 7 bases matching TRBD2. This CDR3 comprises 15 residues. Trimming removed 7 bases from V and 4 bases from J; junction bases left unmatched: 9. Germline V lookup: CDR1 LNHDA, CDR2 SQIVND (reference sequence).

This sequence joins TRBV4-1 and TRBJ2-7; 9 bases align to TRBD2. Trimming removed 1 base from V and 0 bases from J; junction bases left unmatched: 4. The CDR3 is 16 amino acids. Germline V gene lookup returns CDR1 MGHRA and CDR2 YSYEKL. The CDR3 nucleotides are TGCGCCAGCAGCCAAGCGGCGGGGGGGAGCTCCTACGAGCAGTACTTC. Its protein is CASSQAAGGSSYEQYF.

The chain uses TRBV5-6 and TRBJ1-4; unclear D gene. From germline, CDR1 is SGHDT and CDR2 YYEEEE. This CDR3 spans 14 amino acids. The V and J ends lost 2 bases and 8 bases respectively, with 13 bases between them. The CDR3 bases are TGTGCCAGCAGCTTAGAAGCTGGAGGGGAAAAACTGTTTTTT. This encodes CASSLEAGGEKLFF.

The V call is TRBV7-2, the J call TRBJ2-7; 8 bases line up with TRBD1. In germline, CDR1 is SGHTA, CDR2 FQGNSA. The CDR3 loop spans 15 amino acids. The V gene end was trimmed by 0 bases and the J gene end by 3 bases; junction bases not matched to a gene: 4. Here the CDR3 reads CASSLALGTGYEQYF. The CDR3 DNA follows: TGTGCCAGCAGCTTAGCGCTTGGGACAGGCTACGAGCAGTACTTC.

The chain is built from TRBV6-1 and TRBJ2-3, with a tentative D call TRBD1 (5 bases). Trimming removed 11 bases at V and 3 bases at J, with 18 bases between. This CDR3 contains 14 residues. Germline V gives CDR1 MNHNS, CDR2 SASEGT. CDR3 amino acids: CASLSRVRTDTQYF. CDR3 bases: TGTGCCTCCCTCAGCAGGGTTCGGACAGATACGCAGTATTTT.

The chain employs TRBV18 and TRBJ2-4; weak D call: TRBD2 (5 bases). Trimming took 0 bases from V and 0 from J, leaving 9 bases between them. The CDR3 has 16 amino acids. The germline V gene encodes CDR1 KGHSH and CDR2 LQKENI. CDR3 amino acids: CASSPPSGLAKNIQYF. CDR3 DNA sequence: TGTGCCAGCTCACCACCGAGCGGCCTAGCCAAAAACATTCAGTACTTC. Complete variable domain (other parts from reference TRBV18 and TRBJ2-4): NAGVMQNPRHLVRRRGQEARLRCSPMKGHSHVYWYRQLPEEGLKFMVYLQKENIIDESGMPKERFSAEFPKEGPSILRIQQVVRGDSAAYFCASSPPSGLAKNIQYFGAGTRLSVL.

The rearrangement joins TRBV19 to TRBJ1-2, with D possibly being TRBD1 (6 bases). The CDR3 totals 16 residues. Germline V gives CDR1 LNHDA, CDR2 SQIVND (reference sequence). Trimming took 3 bases from V and 6 from J, leaving 20 bases between them. This CDR3 is CASSIYSPGDRNGYTF. For the CDR3, the DNA is TGTGCCAGTAGTATTTACTCCCCAGGGGATCGGAATGGCTACACCTTC.

In its sample, this clone was seen a few times. The CDR3: CASRTRDRVFFHGYTF. The CDR3 nucleotides read TGTGCCAGTAGGACCCGGGACAGGGTATTTTTCCATGGCTACACCTTC. V usage is TRBV19 and J usage is TRBJ1-2, with 9 bases lining up with TRBD1. Germline loops: CDR1 LNHDA, CDR2 SQIVND (reference sequence). CDR3 length equals 16 residues. J lost 6 bases, V lost 6 bases, and 14 bases had no gene match.

There are a few counts of this clone. The chain recombines TRBV4-1 with TRBJ2-7; 10 bases fit TRBD1. The CDR3 runs 15 residues. CDR1 and CDR2 from the germline V gene are MGHRA and YSYEKL. With 6 bases clipped from V and 3 bases from J, the junction kept 8 bases outside the gene matches. The CDR3 DNA reads as TGCGCCAGCAGTGTATCGGGACAGGGGAACTACGAGCAGTACTTC. Translating gives CASSVSGQGNYEQYF.

The rearrangement uses TRBV28 and TRBJ1-2; no clear D gene. With 6 bases removed from V and 4 bases from J, the gap between germline ends came to 6 bases. Germline values: CDR1 MDHEN, CDR2 SYDVKM. The CDR3 has 11 residues. As DNA, the CDR3 is TGTGCCAGCAGCCAGGTCTATGGCTACACCTTC. Its protein is CASSQVYGYTF.